This T cell receptor (beta chain) came from a study of lymphopenia after photon versus proton radiotherapy. Study-level points and caveats: Better survival with proton therapy was suggested as possible, not demonstrated. Under photons, naive T cells and diversity fell while effector/memory populations rose. Post-nadir diversity loss with photons came from oligoclonal expansion, particularly CD8+ Temra cells.

Comment on this clone: Its specificity is unknown.

The CDR3 is made up of 13 amino acids. Trimming took off 5 bases at V and 2 bases at J, with 8 bases between the two ends. CDR1 SGHTA and CDR2 FQGNSA come from the germline V gene. Assay: immunoSEQ multiplex PCR; the TCRdb copy retains only in-frame clones and omits some. Here the sample spans some 30,000 clones, 87% being singletons. The clonotype originates from an older woman with cholangiocarcinoma. Some clones in this sample may be carry-over from other donors' samples. The source material was peripheral blood, sampled from a patient treated with proton-based radiotherapy. The chain has TRBV7-2 and TRBJ2-3; D unclear. CDR3 in DNA: TGTGCCAGCAGCGCCACCCTCACAGATACGCAGTATTTT. It encodes CASSATLTDTQYF.